This T cell receptor (beta chain) was sequenced during a study of blood T cell repertoires in COVID-19. Germline V gene data show CDR1 as LNHDA and CDR2 as SQIVND (reference sequence). There are 13 residues in the CDR3. V lost 2 bases to trimming and J lost 5 bases, with 10 bases between them. The data were produced by immunoSEQ multiplex PCR, yet TCRdb's version contains in-frame clones alone and is incomplete. The repertoire consists of some 180,000 clones, with over 80% occurring once and the leading ten covering around 6.3%. This clone was observed a single time. The rearrangement links TRBV19 to TRBJ2-7; weak D call: TRBD1 (6 bases). Sequencing used peripheral blood. The source is a woman between 40 and 50 years old with COVID-19, enrolled during active disease. DNA of the CDR3: TGTGCCAGTAGTATATCCACAGGGAACGAGCAGTACTTC. Protein sequence: CASSISTGNEQYF.